This entry describes one TCR beta chain. The data were taken from a study of cytomegalovirus exposure and HLA in healthy donors. Only in-frame clones appear in the TCRdb table, and some are missing; sequencing was by immunoSEQ multiplex PCR. The sample comprises under 200,000 clones, roughly 84% of which are singletons, and roughly 7% rests with the top ten. Germline-derived CDR1 and CDR2 are MNHEY and SMNVEV (reference sequence). V trimming: 5 bases; J trimming: 4 bases; junction bases outside the gene matches: 8. The CDR3 loop spans 15 amino acids. The clonotype originates from a man aged 18 to 30 in good health and CMV-seropositive. The chain carries TRBV27 and TRBJ1-5; TRBD1 agrees at 7 bases. What was sequenced was PBMCs. CDR3 nucleotide sequence: TGTGCCAGCAGTGCACTCGGGACAGCTAATCAGCCCCAGCATTTT. It yields the protein CASSALGTANQPQHF.